This note documents a single T cell receptor beta chain sequence. Its antigen is not identified. TCRdb keeps only in-frame clones here, not all; method: immunoSEQ multiplex PCR. Of about 160,000 clones in the sample, around 81% were seen once. This sample was taken from a study of cytomegalovirus exposure and HLA in healthy donors. While the first cohort had several hundred subjects, the donors belonged to the separate validation cohort of more than 95 subjects. Deletions cut 1 base from V and 5 bases from J, with 12 bases between. This CDR3 is built from 15 residues. Per germline, CDR1 LGHNA and CDR2 YSLEER. General observations from the study: TCR sequences were mostly rare, though some public TCRs occurred in many donors. The tendency of first-cohort TCR clusters to co-occur in the 100 to 150 validation repertoires emerged from a later analysis.

This chain uses TRBV4-3 with TRBJ2-1; TRBD1 might be the D (6 bases). The clonotype originates from a man aged 30 to 45 in good health and CMV-seropositive. Material: PBMCs. CDR3 DNA sequence: TGCGCCAGCAGCCAAGGCCCAGGGGATAACAATGAGCAGTTCTTC. Its protein product is CASSQGPGDNNEQFF.